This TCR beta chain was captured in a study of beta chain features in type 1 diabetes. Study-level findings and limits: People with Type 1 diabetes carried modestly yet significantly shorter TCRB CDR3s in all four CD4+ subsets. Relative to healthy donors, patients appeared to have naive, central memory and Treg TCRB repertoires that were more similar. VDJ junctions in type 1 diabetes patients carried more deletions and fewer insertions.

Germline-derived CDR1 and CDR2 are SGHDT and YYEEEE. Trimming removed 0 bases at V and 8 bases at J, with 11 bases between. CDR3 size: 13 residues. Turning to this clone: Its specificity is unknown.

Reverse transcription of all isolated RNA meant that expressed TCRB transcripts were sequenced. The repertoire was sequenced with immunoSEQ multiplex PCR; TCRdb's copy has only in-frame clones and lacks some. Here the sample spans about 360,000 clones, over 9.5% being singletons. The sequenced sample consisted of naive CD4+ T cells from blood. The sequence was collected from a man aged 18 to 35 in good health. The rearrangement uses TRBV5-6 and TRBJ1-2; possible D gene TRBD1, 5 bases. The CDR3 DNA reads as TGTGCCAGCAGCTTGGCGGCAGGGTGGGGCTACACCTTC. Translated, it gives CASSLAAGWGYTF.